This TCR beta chain was sequenced in a study of immune evolution from preneoplasia to lung adenocarcinoma (dated by TCRdb to the early 2020s). Regarding the complete study: The study used immune gene expression, TCR sequencing and multiplex immunofluorescence to profile the immune contexture of lung adenocarcinoma precursors and invasive adenocarcinoma. Class I HLA alleles were inferred from exome data with POLYSOLVER, and allele-specific HLA loss was detected with LOHHLA. The study reported that around 100 samples were used for TCR sequencing. TCR sequencing data came from over 40 patients. Resected precursor lesions (AAH, AIS, MIA) and invasive adenocarcinomas were each compared against paired morphologically normal lung tissue. Whole exome sequencing and methylation data from the same cohort of nodules were integrated with the immune data. Sample size was determined by specimen availability and not by a prior power calculation. In total, the cohort included 40 to 60 patients with pulmonary nodules, all of whom underwent surgical resection.

About this clone: Its cognate antigen has yet to be identified. No quality values exist for individual bases; no much larger clone is one base distant.

Study-wide findings and limitations: Clonality was highest in normal lung, while later-stage lesions appeared to have lower clonality but higher T cell density and diversity. The findings were based on association rather than direct causation, and larger cohorts with long-term follow-up and longitudinal biopsies were deemed needed. Top T cell clone frequencies were highest in normal lung and appeared to decrease progressively from AAH through AIS, MIA and invasive adenocarcinoma. Because every patient came from Japan and China, how well the results apply to Western populations was uncertain.

The patients had resection in Japan or China between the mid-2010s and the late 2010s. Two lung cancer pathologists independently confirmed the histologic diagnosis of each case on H&E slides. FFPE tissue was used for DNA isolation with the AllPrep DNA/RNA FFPE Kit. Clipping removes 5 bases from V and 5 bases from J, with 8 as the unmatched junction base count. Sequences MNHNS (CDR1) and SASEGT (CDR2) are obtained from the germline V gene. Reading from cysteine to phenylalanine, the CDR3 counts 14 amino acids. Only the CDR3 portion is preserved as DNA: 42 bases, with reading frame beginning at the first base. TCR beta CDR3 regions were sequenced from DNA using the immunoSEQ hsTCRbeta Kit. The paper's data handling went like this. The ImmunoSEQ Analyzer was used to analyse the TCR sequencing data. T cell clonality was defined as 1 minus Pielou's evenness computed on productive rearrangements. T cell diversity was measured with the inverse Simpson index on productive templates. T cell density was defined as TCR beta template counts normalized to usable DNA, with usable DNA estimated by amplification and sequencing of housekeeping genes. Two-sided Kruskal-Wallis tests were used to compare TCR metrics across histologic stages. TCRdb re-hosts the immuneACCESS table, in-frame sequences only. Its copies lack some clones; in the studies checked, an unresolved V gene accounts for under half of them, and the cause for the rest is not known. The D gene and trimming were derived from the DNA, and the V and J assignments and clone size from that table. This sample comprises about 3,600 clones, around four fifths of them detected only once. The leading ten clones occupy approximately 15% of the sample.

This receptor was obtained from a person between 60 and 80 years old with lung adenocarcinoma. Sequenced: FFPE adjacent normal lung tissue. Rearrangement joined TRBV6-1 to TRBJ1-2; 7 bases in the middle match TRBD1. The CDR3 protein: CASSPDREAYGYTF. In nucleotide form, the sequence is TGTGCCAGCAGTCCCGACAGGGAAGCGTATGGCTACACCTTC.